The rows below give T cell receptor beta chains drawn from one sample of a study of T-cell memory formation after mild COVID-19. TCRdb processed the 5' RACE reads anew with MiXCR; each CDR3 protein has one entry. The data show more than 110,000 distinct CDR3 sequences, with about 25% seen just once and around a quarter held by the top ten. Input material: PBMCs or a T cell subset sorted from them (not recorded which). Receptors originate from an adult woman who had mild COVID-19 (a few samples of this study predate the infection). Cell type and time point are not known. CDR3s include the opening cysteine and the closing phenylalanine or tryptophan. Each record gives: J gene, clone size, V gene, CDR3 protein. Size tells how often a clone was seen (once, few, many) or the class of an expanded clone, and some rows leave it out.

>TRBJ2-1|.|TRBV7-6
CASSEERGPYNEQFF
>TRBJ1-5|once|TRBV27
CASSFSGFNQPQHF
>TRBJ2-7|few|TRBV19
CASSPSASGSYEQYF
>TRBJ2-7|.|TRBV4-3
CASSQDSGYEQYF
>TRBJ2-4|many|TRBV11-2
CASSLGGLGKNIQYF
>TRBJ2-2|few|TRBV19
CASSIVSLTGELFF
>TRBJ1-6|.|TRBV6-4
CASSDRDNSPLHF
>TRBJ2-5|.|TRBV3-1
CASSQDTSAGQETQYF
>TRBJ1-1|.|TRBV29-1
CSVVPPGTTEAFF
>TRBJ2-1|.|TRBV30
CAWSGGSSYNEQFF
>TRBJ1-1|.|TRBV20-1
CSADDYRGETEAFF
>TRBJ2-7|few|TRBV12-5
CASGLGRAYEQYF
>TRBJ2-5|.|TRBV7-9
CASTREARWSGETQYF
>TRBJ2-1|.|TRBV12-3/TRBV12-4
CASSFQAGGSGEQFF
>TRBJ1-5|.|TRBV24-1
CATSEGPQGASNQPQHF
>TRBJ2-1|once|TRBV18
CASSAESSYNEQFF
>TRBJ2-7|few|TRBV20-1
CSARDRTGSIYEQYF
>TRBJ2-5|many|TRBV7-6
CASSLAGETQYF
>TRBJ2-5|few|TRBV7-9
CASSFVTGYQETQYF
>TRBJ1-2|.|TRBV7-6
CASSLDPGDGYTF
>TRBJ2-1|many|TRBV11-2
CASSLTGDEQFF
>TRBJ2-3|few|TRBV7-6
CASSTFGTDTQYF
>TRBJ2-7|.|TRBV20-1
CSARPGQGSGEQYF
>TRBJ2-7|few|TRBV27
CASSFSASGSLYEQYF
>TRBJ1-1|few|TRBV7-9
CASTALGQTNTEAFF
>TRBJ2-7|few|TRBV27
CASSSRTSGRAYEQYF
>TRBJ2-5|many|TRBV3-1
CASSGGTVMFETQYF
>TRBJ2-1|.|TRBV7-9
CASSLDERVNEQFF
>TRBJ2-3|few|TRBV19
CASSMGGSMNTQYF
>TRBJ2-1|few|TRBV29-1
CSVEDYGGQGIEQFF
>TRBJ2-5|few|TRBV4-1
CASSQETGQAETQYF
>TRBJ1-1|few|TRBV7-9
CASSFPQDTEAFF
>TRBJ2-1|.|TRBV4-3
CASSQVGSSYNEQFF
>TRBJ1-1|few|TRBV12-3/TRBV12-4
CASREGGTEAFF
>TRBJ2-1|.|TRBV7-9
CASSIPGDEQFF
>TRBJ2-3|few|TRBV28
CASSLGAGGRADTQYF
>TRBJ2-7|few|TRBV7-9
CASSLLAGEYEQYF
>TRBJ1-2|.|TRBV13
CASSSTGVLYGYTF
>TRBJ1-3|few|TRBV29-1
CSVVWAGAGGNTIYF
>TRBJ2-7|.|TRBV6-5
CASSYSSTSSYEQYF
>TRBJ1-6|.|TRBV5-6
CASSLSGVANSPLHF
>TRBJ1-1|.|TRBV5-1
CASSLDSVEAFF
>TRBJ1-1|few|TRBV24-1
CATSDPDRGHTEAFF